The 4 T cell receptor beta chains in this list originate from one sample, sequenced in a study of shared clonotypes between healthy human individuals. Only in-frame clones appear in the TCRdb table, and some are missing; sequencing was by immunoSEQ multiplex PCR. This repertoire shows around 2,000,000 clones, approximately 94% found once; its top ten account for 0.9% to 1.3%. Positively selected for CCR7, the CD45RO-negative cells used as naive CD8 cells excluded terminally differentiated effector memory CD45RA+ cells. Sequenced material: naive CD8+ T cells sorted from blood. These receptors were taken from a man aged 18-30 years in good health.

The chain has TRBV29-1 and TRBJ1-6, with 7 bases lining up with TRBD1. The CDR3 contains 13 residues. From germline, CDR1 is SQVTM and CDR2 ANQGSEA. The junction had 4 bases not matched to a gene; V was cut back by 4 bases and J by 7 bases. The DNA for the CDR3 is TGCAGCGTTGGCCAGGGGGAGAATTCACCCCTCCACTTT. Protein: CSVGQGENSPLHF.

CDR3 sequence reads: CASSVMGLAFEGPYNEQFF. In nucleotides, the CDR3 is TGTGCCAGCAGCGTAATGGGACTAGCTTTCGAGGGACCCTACAATGAGCAGTTCTTC. The V call is TRBV7-8, the J call TRBJ2-1, with TRBD2 matching over 9 bases. Germline trimming cut 5 bases from V and 2 bases from J; bases unmatched to any gene: 16. Germline V gives CDR1 SGHVS, CDR2 FQNEAQ. The CDR3 length is 19 residues.

This chain joins TRBV27 and TRBJ2-3; 7 nucleotides match TRBD2. V was pared by 4 bases and J by 1 base, with 8 bases of the junction left unmatched. This CDR3 is 16 amino acids long. Germline V gene sequence: CDR1 MNHEY, CDR2 SMNVEV (reference sequence). CDR3: CASSSTGTTGTDTQYF. CDR3 DNA: TGTGCCAGCAGTTCGACCGGGACTACAGGCACAGATACGCAGTATTTT.

The chain couples TRBV5-5 to TRBJ2-7; D is perhaps TRBD1 (5 bases). The germline V gene encodes CDR1 SGHKS and CDR2 YYEKEE (reference sequence). The CDR3 sequence is 14 residues long. Trimming removed 1 base at V and 4 bases at J, with 12 bases between. The CDR3 reads CASSLRTPNYEQYF. CDR3 coding DNA: TGTGCCAGCAGCTTGAGGACACCCAATTACGAGCAGTACTTC.